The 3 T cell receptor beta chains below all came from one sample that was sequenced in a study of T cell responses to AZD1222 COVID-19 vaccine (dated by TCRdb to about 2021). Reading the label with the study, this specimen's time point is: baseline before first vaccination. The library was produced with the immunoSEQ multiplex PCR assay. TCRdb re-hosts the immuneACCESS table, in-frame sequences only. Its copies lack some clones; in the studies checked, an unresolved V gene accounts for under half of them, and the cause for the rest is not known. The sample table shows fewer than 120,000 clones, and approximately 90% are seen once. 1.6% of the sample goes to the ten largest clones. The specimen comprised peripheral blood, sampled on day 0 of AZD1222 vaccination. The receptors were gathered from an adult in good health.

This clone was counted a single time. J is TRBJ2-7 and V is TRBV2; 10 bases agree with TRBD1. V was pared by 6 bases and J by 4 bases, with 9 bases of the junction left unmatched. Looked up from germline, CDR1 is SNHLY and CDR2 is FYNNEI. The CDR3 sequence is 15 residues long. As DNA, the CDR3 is TGTGCCAGCAGGGAACCGGGACAGGGGCGGTACGAGCAGTACTTC. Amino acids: CASREPGQGRYEQYF.

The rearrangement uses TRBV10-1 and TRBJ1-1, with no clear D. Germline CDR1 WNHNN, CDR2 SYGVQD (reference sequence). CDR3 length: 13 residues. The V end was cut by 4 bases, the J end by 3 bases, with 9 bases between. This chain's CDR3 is CASSGRHDTEAFF. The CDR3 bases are TGCGCCAGCAGTGGGAGACATGACACTGAAGCTTTCTTT.

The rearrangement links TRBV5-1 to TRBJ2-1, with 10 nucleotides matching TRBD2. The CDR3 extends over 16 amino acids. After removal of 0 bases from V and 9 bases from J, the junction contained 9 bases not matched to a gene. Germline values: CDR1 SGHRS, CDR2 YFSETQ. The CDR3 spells CASSLVLAGGVTEQFF. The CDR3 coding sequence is TGCGCCAGCAGCTTGGTCTTAGCGGGAGGTGTCACTGAGCAGTTCTTC. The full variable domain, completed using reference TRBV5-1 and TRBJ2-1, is KAGVTQTPRYLIKTRGQQVTLSCSPISGHRSVSWYQQTPGQGLQFLFEYFSETQRNKGNFPGRFSGRQFSNSRSEMNVSTLELGDSALYLCASSLVLAGGVTEQFFGPGTRLTVL.